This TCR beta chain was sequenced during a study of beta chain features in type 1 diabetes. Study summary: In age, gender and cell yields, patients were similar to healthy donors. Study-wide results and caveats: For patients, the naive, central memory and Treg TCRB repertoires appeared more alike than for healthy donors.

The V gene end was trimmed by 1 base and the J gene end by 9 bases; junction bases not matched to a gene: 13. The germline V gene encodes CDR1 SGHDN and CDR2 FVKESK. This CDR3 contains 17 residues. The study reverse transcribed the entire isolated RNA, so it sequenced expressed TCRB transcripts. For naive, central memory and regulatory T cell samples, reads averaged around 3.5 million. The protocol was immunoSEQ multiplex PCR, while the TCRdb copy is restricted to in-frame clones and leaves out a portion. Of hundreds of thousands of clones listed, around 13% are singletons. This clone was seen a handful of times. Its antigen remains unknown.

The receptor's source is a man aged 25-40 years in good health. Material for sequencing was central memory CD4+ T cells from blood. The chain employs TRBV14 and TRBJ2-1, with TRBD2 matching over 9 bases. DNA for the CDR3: TGTGCCAGCAGCCAAGGGTGGGCTAGCGGGAACAAGGGTGAGCAGTTCTTC. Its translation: CASSQGWASGNKGEQFF.